This TCR beta chain was observed in a study of blood T cell repertoires in COVID-19. In the study overall: Sites across the United States, Italy and Spain contributed samples from acute and convalescent COVID-19. From T cells, B-cell-depleted T cells, or PBMCs came the material, which was cDNA or gDNA.

A single count supports this clone. In the study's own analysis: Using reference gene primer amplification, nucleated cell counts were estimated. Libraries were prepared by immunoSEQ multiplex PCR; TCRdb keeps only in-frame clonotypes and omits some of them. The V and J calls and clone size come from that table; D and trimming were worked out from the DNA. The sample holds approximately 45,000 clones, about 87% seen once. The sample taken for sequencing was peripheral blood. This receptor was taken from a human donor in a cohort sampled during active COVID-19.

CDR3 region: CASSQDPFSYEQYF. For the CDR3, the DNA is TGTGCCAGCAGCCAAGATCCCTTCTCCTACGAGCAGTACTTC. The chain couples TRBV3-1 (or the pseudogene TRBV3-2) to TRBJ2-7; D not certain. With 0 bases removed from V and 0 bases from J, the gap between germline ends came to 6 bases. There are 14 residues in the CDR3. Germline CDR1 LGHDT, CDR2 YNNKEL (reference sequence).